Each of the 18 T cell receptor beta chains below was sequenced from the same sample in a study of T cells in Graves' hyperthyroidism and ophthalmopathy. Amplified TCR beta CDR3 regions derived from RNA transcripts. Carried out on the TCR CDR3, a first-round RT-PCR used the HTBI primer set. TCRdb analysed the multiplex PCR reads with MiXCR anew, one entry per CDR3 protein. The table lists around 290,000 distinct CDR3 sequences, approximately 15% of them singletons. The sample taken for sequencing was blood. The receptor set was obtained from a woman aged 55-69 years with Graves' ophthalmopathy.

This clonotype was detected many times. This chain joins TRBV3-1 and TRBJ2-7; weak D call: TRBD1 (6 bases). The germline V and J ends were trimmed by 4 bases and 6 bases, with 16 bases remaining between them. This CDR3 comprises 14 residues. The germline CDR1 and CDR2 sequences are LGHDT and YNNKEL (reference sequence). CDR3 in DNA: TGTGCCAGCAGCCTCAGGGGAAGAGCCTTCGAGCAGTACTTC. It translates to CASSLRGRAFEQYF.

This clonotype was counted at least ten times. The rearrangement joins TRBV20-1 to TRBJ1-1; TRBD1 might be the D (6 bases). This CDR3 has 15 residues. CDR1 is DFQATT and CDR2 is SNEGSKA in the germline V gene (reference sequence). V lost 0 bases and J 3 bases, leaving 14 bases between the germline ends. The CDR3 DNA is TGCAGTGCTAGAGATCTTTGGGGGGCGGACACTGAAGCTTTCTTT. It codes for CSARDLWGADTEAFF.

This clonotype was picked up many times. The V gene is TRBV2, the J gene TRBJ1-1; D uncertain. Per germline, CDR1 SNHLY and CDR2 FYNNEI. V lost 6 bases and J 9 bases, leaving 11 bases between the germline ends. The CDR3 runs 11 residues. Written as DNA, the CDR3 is TGTGCCAGCAGGACACCGGGGAAAGCTTTCTTT. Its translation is CASRTPGKAFF.

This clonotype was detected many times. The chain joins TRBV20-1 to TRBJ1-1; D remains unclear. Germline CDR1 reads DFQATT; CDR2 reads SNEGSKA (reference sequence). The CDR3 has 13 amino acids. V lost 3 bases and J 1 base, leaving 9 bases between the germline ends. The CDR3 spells CSASLYWNTEAFF. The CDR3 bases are TGCAGTGCTAGTTTATATTGGAACACTGAAGCTTTCTTT.

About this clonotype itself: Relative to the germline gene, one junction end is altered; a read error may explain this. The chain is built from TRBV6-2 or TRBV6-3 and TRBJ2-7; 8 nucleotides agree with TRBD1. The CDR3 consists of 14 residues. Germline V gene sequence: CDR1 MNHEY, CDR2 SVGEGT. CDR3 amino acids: CARREQGGLYEQYF. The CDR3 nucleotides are TGTGCCCGCAGGGAACAGGGGGGACTCTACGAGCAGTACTTT.

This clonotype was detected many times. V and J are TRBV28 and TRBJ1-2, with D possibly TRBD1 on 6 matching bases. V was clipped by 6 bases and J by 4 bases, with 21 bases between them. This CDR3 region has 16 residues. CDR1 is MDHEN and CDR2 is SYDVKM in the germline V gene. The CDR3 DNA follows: TGTGCCAGCAGGTTCATTTTATCAGGGGCGGGCTATGGCTACACCTTC. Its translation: CASRFILSGAGYGYTF.

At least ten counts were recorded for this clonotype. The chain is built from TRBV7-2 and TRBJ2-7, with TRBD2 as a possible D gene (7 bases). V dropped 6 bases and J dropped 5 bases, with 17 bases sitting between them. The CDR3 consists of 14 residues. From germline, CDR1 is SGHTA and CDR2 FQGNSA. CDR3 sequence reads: CASSPRGGRNEQYF. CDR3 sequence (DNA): TGTGCCAGCAGTCCTAGGGGGGGACGGAACGAGCAGTACTTC. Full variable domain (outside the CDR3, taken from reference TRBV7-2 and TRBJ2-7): GAGVSQSPSNKVTEKGKDVELRCDPISGHTALYWYRQSLGQGLEFLIYFQGNSAPDKSGLPSDRFSAERTGGSVSTLTIQRTQQEDSAVYLCASSPRGGRNEQYFGPGTRLTVT.

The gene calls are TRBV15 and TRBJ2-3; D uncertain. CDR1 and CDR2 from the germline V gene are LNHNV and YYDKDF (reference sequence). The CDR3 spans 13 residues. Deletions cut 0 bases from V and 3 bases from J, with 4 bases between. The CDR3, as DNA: TGTGCCACCAGCAGAGAAAGTACAGATACGCAGTATTTT. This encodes CATSRESTDTQYF.

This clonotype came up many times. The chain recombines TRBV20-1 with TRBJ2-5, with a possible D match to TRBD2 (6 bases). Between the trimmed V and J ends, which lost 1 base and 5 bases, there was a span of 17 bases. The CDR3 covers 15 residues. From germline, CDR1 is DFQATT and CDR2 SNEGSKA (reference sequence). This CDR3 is CSARGVWPAGETQYF. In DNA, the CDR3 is TGCAGTGCTAGAGGGGTGTGGCCCGCGGGGGAGACCCAGTACTTC.

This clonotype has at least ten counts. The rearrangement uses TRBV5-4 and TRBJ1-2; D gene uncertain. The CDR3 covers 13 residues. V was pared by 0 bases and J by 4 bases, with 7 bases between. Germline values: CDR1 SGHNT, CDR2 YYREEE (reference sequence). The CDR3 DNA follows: TGTGCCAGCAGCTTGGAGCCAGCCTATGGCTACACCTTC. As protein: CASSLEPAYGYTF. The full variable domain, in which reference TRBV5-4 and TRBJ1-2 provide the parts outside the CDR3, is ETGVTQSPTHLIKTRGQQVTLRCSSQSGHNTVSWYQQALGQGPQFIFQYYREEENGRGNFPPRFSGLQFPNYSSELNVNALELDDSALYLCASSLEPAYGYTFGSGTRLTVV.

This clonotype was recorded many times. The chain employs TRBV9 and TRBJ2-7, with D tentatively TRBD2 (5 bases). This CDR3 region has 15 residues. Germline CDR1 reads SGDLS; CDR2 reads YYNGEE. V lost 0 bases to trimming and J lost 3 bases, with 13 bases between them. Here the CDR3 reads CASSVDASYHYEQYF. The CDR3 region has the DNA TGTGCCAGCAGCGTAGACGCTAGCTACCACTACGAGCAGTACTTC.

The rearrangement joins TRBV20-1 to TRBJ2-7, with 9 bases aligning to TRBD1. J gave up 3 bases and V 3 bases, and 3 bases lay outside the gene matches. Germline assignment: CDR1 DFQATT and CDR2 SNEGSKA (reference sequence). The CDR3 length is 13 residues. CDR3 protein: CSASTGQGYEQYF. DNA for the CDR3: TGCAGTGCTAGTACGGGACAGGGCTACGAGCAGTACTTC.

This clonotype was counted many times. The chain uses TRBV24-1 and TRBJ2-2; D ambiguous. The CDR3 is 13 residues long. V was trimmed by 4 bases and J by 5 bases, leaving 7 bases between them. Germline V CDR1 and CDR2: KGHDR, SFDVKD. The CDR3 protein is CATSDYSTGELFF. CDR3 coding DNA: TGTGCCACCAGTGACTATTCTACCGGGGAGCTGTTTTTT.

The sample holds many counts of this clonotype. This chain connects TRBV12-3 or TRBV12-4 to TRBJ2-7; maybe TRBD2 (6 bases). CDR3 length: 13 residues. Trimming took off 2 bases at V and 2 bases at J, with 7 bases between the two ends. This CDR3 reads CASSLLAPYEQYF. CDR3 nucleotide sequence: TGTGCCAGCAGTTTACTAGCGCCCTACGAGCAGTACTTC.

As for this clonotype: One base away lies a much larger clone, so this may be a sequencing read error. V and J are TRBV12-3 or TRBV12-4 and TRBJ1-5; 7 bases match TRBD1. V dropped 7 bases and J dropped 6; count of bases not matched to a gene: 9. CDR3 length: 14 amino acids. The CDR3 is CASKTGTERQPQHF. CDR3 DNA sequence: TGTGCCAGCAAAACCGGGACAGAGCGTCAGCCCCAGCATTTT.

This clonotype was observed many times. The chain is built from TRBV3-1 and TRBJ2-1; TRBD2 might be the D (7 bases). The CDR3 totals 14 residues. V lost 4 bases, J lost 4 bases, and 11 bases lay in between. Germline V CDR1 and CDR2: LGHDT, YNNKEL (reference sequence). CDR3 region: CASSPGGNYNEQFF. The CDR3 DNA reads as TGTGCCAGCAGCCCGGGGGGCAATTACAATGAGCAGTTCTTC.

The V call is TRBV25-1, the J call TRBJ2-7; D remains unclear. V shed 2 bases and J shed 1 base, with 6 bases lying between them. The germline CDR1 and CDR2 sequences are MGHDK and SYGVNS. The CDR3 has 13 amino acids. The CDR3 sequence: CASSEPDSYEQYF. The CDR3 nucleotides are TGTGCCAGCAGTGAACCGGATTCCTACGAGCAGTACTTC.

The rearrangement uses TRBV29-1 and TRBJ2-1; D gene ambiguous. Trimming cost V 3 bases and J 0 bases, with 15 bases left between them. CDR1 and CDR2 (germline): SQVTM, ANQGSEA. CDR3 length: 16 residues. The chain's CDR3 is CSVDARRSSSYNEQFF. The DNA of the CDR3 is TGCAGCGTTGACGCCCGCAGGAGCAGCTCCTACAATGAGCAGTTCTTC.